This T cell receptor beta chain originates from a study of identical twins. Findings and caveats of the study: In drawing conclusions, the study used cross-sectional statistical analysis and did not follow the same donors.

This clonotype came up many times. Its specificity is unknown. V was pared by 1 base and J by 1 base, with 5 bases of the junction left unmatched. There are 18 residues in the CDR3. Per germline, CDR1 SGHTA and CDR2 FQGNSA. One entry per CDR3 protein, called by TCRdb with MiXCR from the 5' RACE reads. The table includes 350,000 to 600,000 distinct CDR3 sequences, approximately 15% detected once. These records were also assigned to another study, of yellow fever vaccine responses in identical twins.

The specimen was CD4+ T cells sorted from blood. The V call is TRBV7-2, the J call TRBJ2-2; 11 nucleotides match TRBD2. The source is a woman between 18 and 29 years old in good health. DNA of the CDR3: TGTGCCAGCAGCTTAGGGCGACTAGCGGGGATGAACACCGGGGAGCTGTTTTTT. Its translation: CASSLGRLAGMNTGELFF. The full variable domain, in which reference TRBV7-2 and TRBJ2-2 provide the parts outside the CDR3, is GAGVSQSPSNKVTEKGKDVELRCDPISGHTALYWYRQSLGQGLEFLIYFQGNSAPDKSGLPSDRFSAERTGGSVSTLTIQRTQQEDSAVYLCASSLGRLAGMNTGELFFGEGSRLTVL.